The T cell receptor beta chain under discussion was sequenced for a study of control samples from healthy donors and cancer patients. TCRdb's table, derived via immunoSEQ multiplex PCR, lists solely in-frame clones and lacks some. This table has about 140,000 clones, 91% appearing once. This CDR3 has 16 residues. Germline V gives CDR1 SGHRS, CDR2 YFSETQ. Trimming pared 5 bases from V and 0 bases from J, leaving 15 bases between. Sequencing was done on a sample of blood. The sequence was obtained from a man aged 18 to 30 in good health. This chain connects TRBV5-1 to TRBJ1-3, with TRBD1 as a possible D gene (5 bases). CDR3 loop: CASSLGHGISGNTIYF. CDR3 coding DNA: TGCGCCAGCAGTCTGGGGCACGGAATCTCTGGAAACACCATATATTTT.